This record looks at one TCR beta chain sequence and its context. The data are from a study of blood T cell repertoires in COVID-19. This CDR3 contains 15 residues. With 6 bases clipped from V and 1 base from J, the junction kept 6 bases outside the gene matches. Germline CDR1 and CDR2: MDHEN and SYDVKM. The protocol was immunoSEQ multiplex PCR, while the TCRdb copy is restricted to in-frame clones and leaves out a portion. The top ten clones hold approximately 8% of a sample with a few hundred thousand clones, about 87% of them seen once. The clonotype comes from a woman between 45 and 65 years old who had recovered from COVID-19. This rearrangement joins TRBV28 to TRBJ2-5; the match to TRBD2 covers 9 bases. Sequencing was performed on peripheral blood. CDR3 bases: TGTGCCAGCAGGACAGGGACTAGCAGCCAAGAGACCCAGTACTTC. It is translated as CASRTGTSSQETQYF.